These 23 T cell receptor beta chains originate from one sample sequenced in a study of T cell responses to AZD1222 COVID-19 vaccine. The table came from immunoSEQ multiplex PCR; TCRdb's copy has only in-frame clones and leaves some out. Of some 140,000 clones in the sample, about 90% were seen once. This sample comprised peripheral blood, obtained on day 0 of MenACWY control vaccination. The receptors were gathered from an adult in good health.

The chain links TRBV12-3 or TRBV12-4 to TRBJ2-7; D not resolved. Trimming removed 6 bases at V and 0 bases at J, with 9 bases between. The CDR3 runs 13 residues. The chain's CDR3 is CASSLMSSYEQYV. The CDR3, as DNA: TGTGCCAGCAGCCTGATGAGCTCCTACGAGCAGTACGTC.

The gene calls are TRBV5-1 and TRBJ2-1; D is unclear. Trimming stripped 0 bases from V and 9 bases from J, with 16 bases between. This CDR3 comprises 15 residues. The germline gives CDR1 SGHRS, CDR2 YFSETQ. CDR3 DNA: TGCGCCAGCAGCTTGGAACAGACCCCTGGCGGTGAGCAGTTCTTC. Its translation: CASSLEQTPGGEQFF.

The chain couples TRBV3-1 (or the pseudogene TRBV3-2) to TRBJ1-2; D might be TRBD1 (5 bases). With 5 bases removed from V and 1 base from J, the gap between germline ends came to 11 bases. This CDR3 contains 14 residues. CDR1 is LGHDT and CDR2 is YNNKEL in the germline V gene (reference sequence). The chain's CDR3 is CASSGQGGNYGYTF. DNA of the CDR3: TGTGCCAGCAGCGGCCAGGGAGGTAACTATGGCTACACCTTC.

This clone was observed a handful of times. This sequence joins TRBV4-1 and TRBJ2-1; TRBD2 matches 10 bases. Germline loops: CDR1 MGHRA, CDR2 YSYEKL. The CDR3 is 15 amino acids. V lost 5 bases to trimming and J lost 8 bases; unmatched junction nucleotides: 9. Here the CDR3 reads CASSYLAGEEDEQFF. The CDR3 DNA sequence: TGCGCCAGCAGCTATCTAGCGGGAGAGGAGGATGAGCAGTTCTTC.

This clone appeared a single time. DNA of the CDR3: TGTGCCACCAGTGATCGGATTACTGCTGGCTACACCTTC. This encodes CATSDRITAGYTF. The chain links TRBV24-1 to TRBJ1-2; no definite D call. Trimming pared 3 bases from V and 7 bases from J, leaving 11 bases between. Germline CDR1 KGHDR, CDR2 SFDVKD. The CDR3 is 13 residues long.

This clone was recorded a few times. This rearrangement joins TRBV27 to TRBJ2-7; D gene unclear. Germline CDR1 is MNHEY and CDR2 is SMNVEV (reference sequence). This CDR3 region has 12 residues. V was cut by 7 bases and J by 3 bases, with 10 bases left in between. The CDR3 nucleotides are TGTGCCAGCACGAGCCAATACTACGAGCAGTACTTC. Amino acids: CASTSQYYEQYF.

The rearrangement links TRBV6-5 to TRBJ2-7, with a tentative D call TRBD1 (5 bases). Trimming cost V 6 bases and J 3 bases, with 12 bases left between them. The CDR3 sequence is 13 residues long. CDR1 MNHEY and CDR2 SVGAGI come from the germline V gene. The CDR3 here is CASRARQNYEQYV. The CDR3 coding sequence is TGTGCCAGCAGGGCCCGACAGAACTACGAGCAGTACGTC.

The chain couples TRBV11-3 to TRBJ2-6; 7 bases fit TRBD1. The trim removed 5 bases at V and 0 bases at J, leaving 4 bases unmatched. The CDR3 is 16 residues long. The germline V gene has CDR1 SGHNT and CDR2 YENEEA. CDR3 protein: CASSLTGVSGANVLTF. The CDR3 DNA sequence: TGTGCCAGCAGCCTTACAGGGGTCTCTGGGGCCAACGTCCTGACTTTC.

This CDR3 is CASSRGLAAQETQYF. CDR3 sequence (DNA): TGTGCCAGCAGCCGCGGACTAGCGGCTCAAGAGACCCAGTACTTC. The genes are TRBV7-9 and TRBJ2-5, with 10 nucleotides matching TRBD2. V lost 5 bases, J lost 2 bases, and 5 bases stayed unmatched. The CDR3 runs 15 residues. CDR1 and CDR2 from the germline V gene are SEHNR and FQNEAQ (reference sequence).

This chain connects TRBV28 to TRBJ1-6, with D possibly TRBD1 on 6 matching bases. This CDR3 region has 13 residues. Trimming shortened V by 8 bases and J by 6 bases, and 11 bases separated the two germline ends. Germline V gene lookup returns CDR1 MDHEN and CDR2 SYDVKM. In DNA form, the CDR3 reads TGTGCCAGCTTACAGGGTCTTAATTCACCCCTCCACTTT. Amino acid sequence: CASLQGLNSPLHF.

The chain couples TRBV4-1 to TRBJ2-3; 9 bases align to TRBD1. There are 16 residues in the CDR3. Germline V CDR1 and CDR2: MGHRA, YSYEKL. V lost 6 bases and J lost 3; bases outside the gene matches: 10. DNA for the CDR3: TGCGCCAGCAGACAGGGGGCATGGGGGAGGACAGATACGCAGTATTTT. This gives the protein CASRQGAWGRTDTQYF.

This sequence joins TRBV15 and TRBJ2-5; 8 nucleotides agree with TRBD2. Germline lookup yields CDR1 LNHNV and CDR2 YYDKDF (reference sequence). This CDR3 has 14 residues. The J segment lost 4 bases and the V segment lost 1 base, leaving 2 bases of the junction unmatched. The CDR3 nucleotides read TGTGCCACCAGCAGAGGGGGACTAGTAGAGACCCAGTACTTC. Translating it yields CATSRGGLVETQYF.

The chain is built from TRBV24-1 and TRBJ1-1, with a possible D match to TRBD1 (5 bases). From germline, CDR1 is KGHDR and CDR2 SFDVKD. V lost 4 bases, J lost 10 bases, and 18 bases lay in between. There are 14 residues in the CDR3. CDR3 loop: CATSDPVGVLGAFF. Written as DNA, the CDR3 is TGTGCCACCAGTGACCCCGTGGGGGTGCTTGGAGCTTTCTTT.

The V gene is TRBV30, the J gene TRBJ1-4; 7 bases fit TRBD1. Germline CDR1 GTSNPN, CDR2 SVGIG (reference sequence). The junction had 9 bases not matched to a gene; V was cut back by 0 bases and J by 2 bases. The CDR3 length is 17 residues. Here the CDR3 reads CAWSVRSGGYTNEKLFF. The CDR3 coding sequence is TGTGCCTGGAGTGTACGCTCAGGGGGGTATACTAATGAAAAACTGTTTTTT.

The gene calls are TRBV5-1 and TRBJ2-3; no definite D call. The CDR3 is 15 residues long. Germline CDR1 is SGHRS and CDR2 is YFSETQ. Trimming left V 0 bases short and J 2 bases short, with 10 bases between. CDR3 in amino acids: CASSLGSGITDTQYF. CDR3 bases: TGCGCCAGCAGCTTGGGGTCAGGCATCACAGATACGCAGTATTTT.

This clone was observed once. V usage is TRBV7-9 and J usage is TRBJ2-2; 10 bases align to TRBD2. The CDR3 runs 16 residues. J lost 5 bases, V lost 4 bases, and 7 bases had no gene match. Germline V gives CDR1 SEHNR, CDR2 FQNEAQ (reference sequence). CDR3 nucleotides: TGTGCCAGCAGCTACGCAGCGGGAGGGGGTACCGGGGAGCTGTTTTTT. This translates into CASSYAAGGGTGELFF.

The chain has TRBV11-3 and TRBJ1-1; D gene uncertain. With 5 bases removed from V and 1 base from J, the gap between germline ends came to 8 bases. Germline V CDR1 and CDR2: SGHNT, YENEEA. The CDR3 extends over 13 amino acids. CDR3 nucleotide sequence: TGTGCCAGCAGCACAAAGCGGAACACTGAAGCTTTCTTT. Its translation is CASSTKRNTEAFF.

CDR3 in amino acids: CASTSGTDSYEQYF. The CDR3 region has the DNA TGTGCCAGCACCTCCGGGACGGACTCCTACGAGCAGTACTTC. The chain joins TRBV5-4 to TRBJ2-7; D possibly matches TRBD1 or TRBD2 (5 bases each). The CDR3 has 14 amino acids. Trimming shortened V by 6 bases and J by 0 bases, and 13 bases separated the two germline ends. The germline V gene has CDR1 SGHNT and CDR2 YYREEE (reference sequence).

This clone was counted only a few times. This chain connects TRBV2 to TRBJ1-1, with 8 positions matching TRBD1. Germline assignment: CDR1 SNHLY and CDR2 FYNNEI. The CDR3 extends over 13 amino acids. The V and J ends lost 6 bases and 1 base, in that order; junction bases with no gene match: 1. The chain's CDR3 is CASRGTGNTEAFF. CDR3 coding DNA: TGTGCCAGCAGGGGGACAGGGAACACTGAAGCTTTCTTT.

The chain joins TRBV18 to TRBJ1-4, with a tentative D call TRBD1 (5 bases). The CDR3 runs to 14 residues. V gave up 8 bases and J gave up 8 bases, with 18 bases separating them. Germline values: CDR1 KGHSH, CDR2 LQKENI. CDR3 in amino acids: CASRAGGAREKLFF. As DNA, the CDR3 is TGTGCCAGCCGAGCGGGTGGGGCTCGCGAAAAACTGTTTTTT. The full variable domain, completed using reference TRBV18 and TRBJ1-4, is NAGVMQNPRHLVRRRGQEARLRCSPMKGHSHVYWYRQLPEEGLKFMVYLQKENIIDESGMPKERFSAEFPKEGPSILRIQQVVRGDSAAYFCASRAGGAREKLFFGSGTQLSVL.

This clone appeared once. The chain has TRBV19 and TRBJ1-4; D is possibly TRBD1 (5 bases). The CDR3 loop spans 14 amino acids. Trimming shortened V by 3 bases and J by 8 bases, and 13 bases separated the two germline ends. The V gene's germline CDR1 is LNHDA and CDR2 SQIVND (reference sequence). The chain's CDR3 is CASSIIGGWEKLFF. Written as DNA, the CDR3 is TGTGCCAGTAGTATCATCGGGGGTTGGGAAAAACTGTTTTTT.

The chain has TRBV29-1 and TRBJ1-5; possible D gene TRBD1, 5 bases. Per germline, CDR1 SQVTM and CDR2 ANQGSEA. V lost 4 bases to trimming and J lost 4 bases, with 11 bases between them. The CDR3 contains 13 residues. The CDR3 region has the DNA TGCAGCGTTGGCGATGGGGCAAATCAGCCCCAGCATTTT. This translates into CSVGDGANQPQHF.

The V and J genes are TRBV3-1 (or the pseudogene TRBV3-2) and TRBJ1-3; weak D call: TRBD1 (6 bases). The V end was cut by 3 bases, the J end by 4 bases, with 7 bases between. The CDR3 is made up of 13 amino acids. The V gene's germline CDR1 is LGHDT and CDR2 YNNKEL (reference sequence). Here the CDR3 reads CASSQGTGNTIYF. CDR3 sequence (DNA): TGTGCCAGCAGCCAGGGGACAGGAAACACCATATATTTT.